Listed here are 31 T cell receptor beta chains from one sample, sequenced in a study of T cell clonotyping in hematopoietic cell transplantation (dated by TCRdb to the early 2020s). Library method: the immunoSEQ multiplex PCR assay. Sourced from immuneACCESS, this table was stored by TCRdb with only in-frame sequences that have V and J called. A share of the clones is absent; for the studies checked, an unresolved V gene accounts for under half, and the remainder has no known explanation. Counted in this sample were thousands of clones; under 98% of them appeared once. Of the sample, roughly a sixth falls within the top ten clones. Taken with the paper, the label for time point translates to: recipient sample about 28 days before transplant, after cytoreduction. The material sequenced was peripheral blood mononuclear cells, taken before stem cell transplant. Every receptor here comes from a man aged 70-80 years with acute myeloid leukemia. Some clones in this sample may be carry-over from other donors' samples.

V is TRBV30 and J is TRBJ1-3, with D uncertain. V gave up 2 bases and J gave up 6 bases, with 17 bases separating them. CDR3 size: 15 residues. Germline CDR1 reads GTSNPN; CDR2 reads SVGIG (reference sequence). The DNA for the CDR3 is TGTGCCTGGAGTTGGACCCTCCCGCCGGAAAACACCATATATTTT. Protein sequence: CAWSWTLPPENTIYF.

The chain links TRBV19 to TRBJ2-7; 9 bases map to TRBD1. Germline CDR1 and CDR2: LNHDA and SQIVND (reference sequence). There are 15 residues in the CDR3. V shed 0 bases and J 5 bases; nucleotides not matched to a gene: 5. As DNA, the CDR3 is TGTGCCAGTAGTATAGAGGACAGGGGTTGGGACGAGCAGTACTTC. Protein: CASSIEDRGWDEQYF.

CDR3 coding DNA: TGTGCCAGCAGTTACTCGAGCAGGGTTTGGTATGGCTACACCTTC. Translation gives CASSYSSRVWYGYTF. This chain links TRBV6-5 with TRBJ1-2; TRBD1 is a possible D gene (5 bases). Looked up from germline, CDR1 is MNHEY and CDR2 is SVGAGI. CDR3 length equals 15 residues. V gave up 0 bases and J gave up 5 bases, with 13 bases separating them.

The chain combines TRBV19 with TRBJ2-7, with TRBD2 identical over 9 bases. V shed 6 bases and J 1 base; nucleotides not matched to a gene: 4. The CDR3 loop spans 14 amino acids. In germline, CDR1 is LNHDA, CDR2 SQIVND (reference sequence). The CDR3 nucleotides are TGTGCCAGTAGGAAGCGGGGGGCTTCCTACGAGCAGTACTTC. Translation gives CASRKRGASYEQYF.

J is TRBJ1-1 and V is TRBV5-1; tentative D call: TRBD1 (5 bases). The germline V and J ends were trimmed by 1 base and 4 bases, with 11 bases remaining between them. Germline CDR1 reads SGHRS; CDR2 reads YFSETQ. The CDR3 runs to 14 residues. The CDR3: CASSLNGGATEAFF. CDR3 DNA: TGCGCCAGCAGCTTGAATGGGGGAGCCACTGAAGCTTTCTTT.

Only one count was recorded for this clone. The chain employs TRBV28 and TRBJ1-2; 8 bases fit TRBD1. The length of the CDR3 is 13 residues. CDR1 is MDHEN and CDR2 is SYDVKM in the germline V gene. Losses at the gene ends were 7 bases for V and 7 bases for J; bases not matched to a gene: 8. CDR3 sequence (DNA): TGTGCCAGCAATTCTCGGACAGGGACTGGCTACACCTTC. It is translated as CASNSRTGTGYTF.

This clone was found once. The chain recombines TRBV30 with TRBJ1-2; 8 bases fit TRBD1. V was clipped by 0 bases and J by 4 bases; unmatched bases: 4. Germline CDR1 is GTSNPN and CDR2 is SVGIG (reference sequence). This CDR3 is 14 amino acids long. The CDR3 loop reads CAWSVNGQGYGYTF. CDR3 nucleotide sequence: TGTGCCTGGAGTGTGAATGGACAGGGCTATGGCTACACCTTC. Filled out from reference TRBV30 and TRBJ1-2, the complete variable domain reads SQTIHQWPATLVQPVGSPLSLECTVEGTSNPNLYWYRQAAGRGLQLLFYSVGIGQISSEVPQNLSASRPQDRQFILSSKKLLLSDSGFYLCAWSVNGQGYGYTFGSGTRLTVV.

The CDR3 DNA sequence: TGTGCCAGCAGCTTAGTCGGAGAGACCCAGTACTTC. Residues: CASSLVGETQYF. The genes are TRBV11-2 and TRBJ2-5; D ambiguous. The CDR3 has 12 amino acids. CDR1 and CDR2 from the germline V gene are SGHAT and FQNNGV. V was trimmed by 1 base and J by 4 bases, leaving 4 bases between them.

The genes are TRBV14 and TRBJ1-1; the match to TRBD1 covers 8 bases. CDR3 length: 15 residues. The germline V gene has CDR1 SGHDN and CDR2 FVKESK. With V trimmed by 3 bases and J by 7 bases, 10 bases remained unmatched. The DNA of the CDR3 is TGTGCCAGCAGCCAGCAACAGGGGGGGGCCGGTGAAGCTTTCTTT. It encodes CASSQQQGGAGEAFF. Drawing the rest from reference TRBV14 and TRBJ1-1, the complete variable domain is EAGVTQFPSHSVIEKGQTVTLRCDPISGHDNLYWYRRVMGKEIKFLLHFVKESKQDESGMPNNRFLAERTGGTYSTLKVQPAELEDSGVYFCASSQQQGGAGEAFFGQGTRLTVV.

In this sample, this clone turned up once. The CDR3 spells CASSVFGARGYTF. For the CDR3, the DNA is TGTGCCAGCAGTGTTTTCGGAGCGAGAGGCTACACCTTC. The chain joins TRBV2 to TRBJ1-2; no definite D call. V was pared by 4 bases and J by 8 bases, with 14 bases between. CDR1 and CDR2 from the germline V gene are SNHLY and FYNNEI. The length of the CDR3 is 13 residues. Full variable domain (remainder filled in from reference TRBV2 and TRBJ1-2): EPEVTQTPSHQVTQMGQEVILRCVPISNHLYFYWYRQILGQKVEFLVSFYNNEISEKSEIFDDQFSVERPDGSNFTLKIRSTKLEDSAMYFCASSVFGARGYTFGSGTRLTVV.

The chain links TRBV28 to TRBJ2-5, with 13 bases fitting TRBD2. This CDR3 contains 15 residues. Trimming took 4 bases from V and 8 from J; bases not matched to a gene: 7. Germline V gene data show CDR1 as MDHEN and CDR2 as SYDVKM. The DNA for the CDR3 is TGTGCCAGCAGTTCTGGGACTAGCGGGGCTGAAACCCAGTACTTC. Translated, it gives CASSSGTSGAETQYF.

The rearrangement links TRBV9 to TRBJ2-7; either TRBD1 or TRBD2 may supply D (6 bases each). Trimming left V 2 bases short and J 2 bases short, with 14 bases between. This CDR3 comprises 15 residues. From germline, CDR1 is SGDLS and CDR2 YYNGEE. The CDR3 loop is CASSVSRGPTYEQYF. The CDR3 DNA follows: TGTGCCAGCAGCGTTTCCCGGGGGCCTACCTACGAGCAGTACTTC. Looking up the rest from reference TRBV9 and TRBJ2-7 gives the full variable domain: DSGVTQTPKHLITATGQRVTLRCSPRSGDLSVYWYQQSLDQGLQFLIQYYNGEERAKGNILERFSAQQFPDLHSELNLSSLELGDSALYFCASSVSRGPTYEQYFGPGTRLTVT.

The chain couples TRBV7-2 to TRBJ2-3; D possibly corresponds to TRBD1 (6 bases). CDR1 and CDR2 (germline): SGHTA, FQGNSA. This CDR3 is built from 14 residues. The V end was cut by 0 bases, the J end by 6 bases, with 10 bases between. CDR3 DNA: TGTGCCAGCAGCTTAGCGGGGGCCATGGATACGCAGTATTTT. It yields the protein CASSLAGAMDTQYF.

The chain joins TRBV5-8 to TRBJ1-2; D possibly corresponds to TRBD1 (5 bases). V was shortened by 4 bases and J by 2 bases, with 9 bases between the two germline ends. The germline CDR1 and CDR2 sequences are SGHTS and YDEGEE. CDR3 length: 13 amino acids. The CDR3 protein is CASSLGANYGYTF. DNA of the CDR3: TGTGCCAGCAGCCTCGGGGCGAACTATGGCTACACCTTC.

V and J are TRBV30 and TRBJ2-3; 7 bases line up with TRBD2. Trimming at V came to 0 bases and at J to 1 base, leaving 4 bases not matched to a gene. The germline CDR1 and CDR2 sequences are GTSNPN and SVGIG (reference sequence). The CDR3 consists of 15 residues. In nucleotides, the CDR3 is TGTGCCTGGAGTGTAGCCCTAGCGGGCACAGATACGCAGTATTTT. This codes for CAWSVALAGTDTQYF. Looking up the rest from reference TRBV30 and TRBJ2-3 gives the full variable domain: SQTIHQWPATLVQPVGSPLSLECTVEGTSNPNLYWYRQAAGRGLQLLFYSVGIGQISSEVPQNLSASRPQDRQFILSSKKLLLSDSGFYLCAWSVALAGTDTQYFGPGTRLTVL.

The chain is built from TRBV5-1 and TRBJ1-5; no clear D. Germline loops: CDR1 SGHRS, CDR2 YFSETQ. The CDR3 is made up of 13 amino acids. V was clipped by 1 base and J by 5 bases, with 7 bases between them. CDR3: CASSLNFDQPQHF. CDR3 nucleotide sequence: TGCGCCAGCAGCTTGAATTTTGATCAGCCCCAGCATTTT.

The chain uses TRBV6-5 and TRBJ1-2, with D perhaps matching TRBD1 (6 bases). In germline, CDR1 is MNHEY, CDR2 SVGAGI. The V end was cut by 6 bases, the J end by 8 bases, with 13 bases between. The CDR3 contains 12 residues. The CDR3 sequence is CASSQTGNGYTF. CDR3 DNA: TGTGCCAGCAGCCAAACAGGGAACGGCTACACCTTC.

The V and J genes are TRBV19 and TRBJ1-4; tentative D call: TRBD1 (6 bases). This CDR3 has 16 residues. V lost 7 bases and J 7 bases, leaving 22 bases between the germline ends. Germline V gene data show CDR1 as LNHDA and CDR2 as SQIVND (reference sequence). The CDR3 spells CASNTGHPAQGEKLFF. DNA for the CDR3: TGTGCCAGTAATACGGGACATCCAGCACAGGGTGAAAAACTGTTTTTT. Drawing the rest from reference TRBV19 and TRBJ1-4, the complete variable domain is DGGITQSPKYLFRKEGQNVTLSCEQNLNHDAMYWYRQDPGQGLRLIYYSQIVNDFQKGDIAEGYSVSREKKESFPLTVTSAQKNPTAFYLCASNTGHPAQGEKLFFGSGTQLSVL.

The chain links TRBV7-9 to TRBJ1-5, with 7 bases identical to TRBD1. This CDR3 region has 18 residues. The ends lost 4 bases at V and 2 bases at J; junction bases unmatched: 14. Germline CDR1 reads SEHNR; CDR2 reads FQNEAQ (reference sequence). The CDR3 nucleotides read TGTGCCAGCAGCTCTGGTGTGACAGGGTTGGAGGGCAATCAGCCCCAGCATTTT. Amino acids: CASSSGVTGLEGNQPQHF.

The chain has TRBV4-1 and TRBJ1-2; 7 nucleotides agree with TRBD1. The CDR3 is made up of 14 amino acids. Trimming took 4 bases from V and 5 from J; bases not matched to a gene: 7. Looked up from germline, CDR1 is MGHRA and CDR2 is YSYEKL. The CDR3 sequence: CASSRGLQGYGYTF. The CDR3 DNA sequence: TGCGCCAGCAGCCGAGGTTTACAGGGGTATGGCTACACCTTC.

The chain links TRBV28 to TRBJ1-6; D call uncertain. Trimming stripped 7 bases from V and 1 base from J, with 14 bases between. The CDR3 consists of 16 residues. CDR1 and CDR2 from the germline V gene are MDHEN and SYDVKM. The DNA for the CDR3 is TGTGCCAGCATCGGCAGGCCCTCATCCTATAATTCACCCCTCCACTTT. It codes for CASIGRPSSYNSPLHF.

This chain joins TRBV19 and TRBJ1-6; D unclear. Germline-derived CDR1 and CDR2 are LNHDA and SQIVND (reference sequence). V was shortened by 3 bases and J by 2 bases, with 11 bases between the two germline ends. The CDR3 has 16 residues. CDR3 region: CASSMTGITYNSPLHF. In DNA form, the CDR3 reads TGTGCCAGTAGTATGACGGGGATCACCTATAATTCACCCCTCCACTTT. The full variable domain, in which reference TRBV19 and TRBJ1-6 provide the parts outside the CDR3, is DGGITQSPKYLFRKEGQNVTLSCEQNLNHDAMYWYRQDPGQGLRLIYYSQIVNDFQKGDIAEGYSVSREKKESFPLTVTSAQKNPTAFYLCASSMTGITYNSPLHFGNGTRLTVT.

J is TRBJ2-2 and V is TRBV4-1, with 10 bases that match TRBD1. This CDR3 has 15 residues. V trimming: 3 bases; J trimming: 6 bases; junction bases outside the gene matches: 4. CDR1 MGHRA and CDR2 YSYEKL come from the germline V gene. CDR3 residues: CASSHGTGVPGELFF. CDR3 sequence (DNA): TGCGCCAGCAGCCACGGGACAGGGGTGCCCGGGGAGCTGTTTTTT.

The chain recombines TRBV2 with TRBJ1-1; TRBD1 is a possible D gene (6 bases). The V gene's germline CDR1 is SNHLY and CDR2 FYNNEI. The CDR3 spans 14 residues. Trimming removed 2 bases from V and 5 bases from J, with 12 bases in between. The CDR3 spells CASSEQGSGTEAFF. DNA of the CDR3: TGTGCCAGCAGTGAACAGGGGTCAGGTACTGAAGCTTTCTTT.

The chain carries TRBV6-1 and TRBJ1-5, with TRBD1 matching over 9 bases. Germline CDR1 is MNHNS and CDR2 is SASEGT. There are 12 residues in the CDR3. Germline trimming cut 6 bases from V and 7 bases from J; bases unmatched to any gene: 1. The chain's CDR3 is CASRDRGQPQHF. CDR3 bases: TGTGCCAGCAGGGACAGGGGACAGCCCCAGCATTTT.

The V gene is TRBV2, the J gene TRBJ1-6; D call uncertain. The CDR3 sequence is 12 residues long. Looked up from germline, CDR1 is SNHLY and CDR2 is FYNNEI. Trimming removed 3 bases from V and 8 bases from J, with 5 bases in between. The CDR3 sequence: CASSDSYSPLHF. The CDR3 DNA is TGTGCCAGCAGTGACAGCTATTCACCCCTCCACTTT.

The chain links TRBV5-1 to TRBJ1-3; 8 bases fit TRBD1. The CDR3 totals 17 residues. Trimming took 3 bases from V and 0 from J; bases not matched to a gene: 8. In germline, CDR1 is SGHRS, CDR2 YFSETQ. This CDR3 reads CASSSRTGSVSGNTIYF. CDR3 sequence (DNA): TGCGCCAGCAGCTCGCGGACAGGGTCGGTCTCTGGAAACACCATATATTTT.

The chain is built from TRBV30 and TRBJ2-7; a weak D match, TRBD1 (5 bases). Germline CDR1 GTSNPN, CDR2 SVGIG (reference sequence). Trimming cost V 4 bases and J 0 bases, with 13 bases left between them. The CDR3 runs to 14 residues. CDR3 region: CAWKALQDSYEQYF. CDR3 DNA sequence: TGTGCCTGGAAAGCCCTACAGGACTCCTACGAGCAGTACTTC. Together with reference TRBV30 and TRBJ2-7, the CDR3 gives the full variable domain: SQTIHQWPATLVQPVGSPLSLECTVEGTSNPNLYWYRQAAGRGLQLLFYSVGIGQISSEVPQNLSASRPQDRQFILSSKKLLLSDSGFYLCAWKALQDSYEQYFGPGTRLTVT.

This chain joins TRBV6-5 and TRBJ2-2; 9 bases align to TRBD1. V lost 6 bases to trimming and J lost 6 bases; unmatched junction nucleotides: 8. The germline V gene has CDR1 MNHEY and CDR2 SVGAGI. The CDR3 has 15 residues. CDR3 region: CASRTRGQGSGELFF. The CDR3, as DNA: TGTGCCAGCAGGACCCGGGGACAGGGTTCCGGGGAGCTGTTTTTT.

The rearrangement uses TRBV18 and TRBJ1-2; TRBD1 might be the D (6 bases). The germline V gene has CDR1 KGHSH and CDR2 LQKENI. The CDR3 covers 14 residues. The V gene lost 8 bases and the J gene lost 4 bases, with 17 bases spanning the gap. The DNA for the CDR3 is TGTGCCAGCCACCGGGCAGGGGCGGTCTATGGCTACACCTTC. Translation: CASHRAGAVYGYTF.

J is TRBJ1-5 and V is TRBV10-2; weak D call: TRBD1 (6 bases). Germline lookup yields CDR1 WSHSY and CDR2 SAAADI. Trimming took 8 bases from V and 1 from J, leaving 9 bases between them. The CDR3 consists of 13 residues. The CDR3 spells CASVGQSNQPQHF. CDR3 nucleotides: TGCGCCAGCGTCGGACAGAGCAATCAGCCCCAGCATTTT.